The clone carrying this TCR beta chain was counted ten times or more. Its matching antigen is unknown. The data belong to a study of response to subunit inactivated influenza vaccine. Study findings and constraints: The authors offered the suggestion that each seasonal influenza vaccination recruits few new T cells.

With 6 bases clipped from V and 1 base from J, the junction kept 1 base outside the gene matches. CDR3 length: 14 residues. TCRdb ran MiXCR on the RT-PCR reads and lists one entry per CDR3 protein. The sample has some 500,000 distinct CDR3 sequences, roughly 13% seen once. Sequencing was performed on PBMCs from blood, taken roughly 6 weeks after vaccination. V usage is TRBV12-3 or TRBV12-4 and J usage is TRBJ2-3, with 10 bases fitting TRBD2. The sequence was obtained from a man between 50 and 59 years old who received an inactivated influenza vaccine. CDR3 nucleotide sequence: TGTGCCAGCAGACTAGCGGGGCGCACAGATACGCAGTATTTT. Protein product: CASRLAGRTDTQYF.